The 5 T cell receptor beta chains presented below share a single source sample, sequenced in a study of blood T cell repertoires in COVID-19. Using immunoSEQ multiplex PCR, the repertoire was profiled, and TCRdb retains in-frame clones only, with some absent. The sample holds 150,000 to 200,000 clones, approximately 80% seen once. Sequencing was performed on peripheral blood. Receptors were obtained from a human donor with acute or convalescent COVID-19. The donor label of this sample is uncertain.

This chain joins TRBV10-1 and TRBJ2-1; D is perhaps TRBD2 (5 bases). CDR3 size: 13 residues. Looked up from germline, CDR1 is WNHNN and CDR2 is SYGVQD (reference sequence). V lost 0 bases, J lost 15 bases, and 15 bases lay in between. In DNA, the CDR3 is TGCGCCAGCAGTGAGTCAGGGCTAGCAATTATGTTCTTC. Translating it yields CASSESGLAIMFF.

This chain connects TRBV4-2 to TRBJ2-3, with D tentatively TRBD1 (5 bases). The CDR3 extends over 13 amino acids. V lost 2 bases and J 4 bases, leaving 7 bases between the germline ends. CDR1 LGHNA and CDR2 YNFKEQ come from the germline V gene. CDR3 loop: CASSQWGPDTQYF. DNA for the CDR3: TGTGCCAGCAGCCAATGGGGCCCAGATACGCAGTATTTT.

The CDR3, as DNA: TGTGCCAGCTCACCATCGACTAGCGGGACGAGGGTGGATACGCAGTATTTT. It specifies CASSPSTSGTRVDTQYF. This rearrangement joins TRBV18 to TRBJ2-3; 11 bases agree with TRBD2. V dropped 2 bases and J dropped 6; count of bases not matched to a gene: 10. There are 17 residues in the CDR3. Germline-derived CDR1 and CDR2 are KGHSH and LQKENI.

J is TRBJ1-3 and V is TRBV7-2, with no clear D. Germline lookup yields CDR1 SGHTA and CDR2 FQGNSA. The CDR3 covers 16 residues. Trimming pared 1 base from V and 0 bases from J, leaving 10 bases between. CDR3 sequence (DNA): TGTGCCAGCAGCTTAGGGCAGGCGCGCTCTGGAAACACCATATATTTT. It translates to CASSLGQARSGNTIYF.

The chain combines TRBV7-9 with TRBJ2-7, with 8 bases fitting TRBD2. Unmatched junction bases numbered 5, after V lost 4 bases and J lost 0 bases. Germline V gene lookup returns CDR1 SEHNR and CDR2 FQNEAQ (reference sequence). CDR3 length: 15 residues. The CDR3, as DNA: TGTGCCAGCAGCTCACAAGCGGGGGTCTCCTACGAGCAGTACTTC. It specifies CASSSQAGVSYEQYF. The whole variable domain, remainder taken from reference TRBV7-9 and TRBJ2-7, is DTGVSQNPRHKITKRGQNVTFRCDPISEHNRLYWYRQTLGQGPEFLTYFQNEAQLEKSRLLSDRFSAERPKGSFSTLEIQRTEQGDSAMYLCASSSQAGVSYEQYFGPGTRLTVT.